The 4 T cell receptor beta chains below all came from one sample that was sequenced in a study of T cell repertoires in ileal Crohn's disease. Sequenced by immunoSEQ multiplex PCR; TCRdb stores in-frame clones only, minus some. The sample includes approximately 11,000 clones, 72% seen only once; the top ten take 7.7%. The time point was: neoterminal ileum biopsy at postoperative endoscopy, about 6 months after surgery. What was sequenced was ileal tissue. All receptors derive from an adult with Crohn's disease.

V gene TRBV2 combines with J gene TRBJ1-6; D gene ambiguous. The CDR3 contains 13 residues. Trimming cost V 7 bases and J 5 bases, with 9 bases left between them. CDR1 and CDR2 from the germline V gene are SNHLY and FYNNEI. CDR3 DNA: TGTGCCAGCACGGGGAGGGATAATTCACCCCTCCACTTT. Translating it yields CASTGRDNSPLHF.

This clone was counted between two and nine times. The chain combines TRBV5-1 with TRBJ1-4; 8 positions match TRBD1. The CDR3 is 15 residues long. V was pared by 3 bases and J by 6 bases, with 7 bases of the junction left unmatched. CDR1 and CDR2 (germline): SGHRS, YFSETQ. The DNA for the CDR3 is TGCGCCAGCAGCTCCTCCGGGACAGGACATGAAAAACTGTTTTTT. Its protein product is CASSSSGTGHEKLFF.

V gene TRBV6-1 combines with J gene TRBJ1-4; tentative D call: TRBD1 (6 bases). V dropped 3 bases and J dropped 8 bases, with 13 bases sitting between them. Germline V gene lookup returns CDR1 MNHNS and CDR2 SASEGT. The CDR3 consists of 14 residues. The CDR3 bases are TGTGCCAGCAGTGAGAGCTCGAGGGGGGAAAAACTGTTTTTT. Translation: CASSESSRGEKLFF.

This clone has more than one count but fewer than ten. The chain recombines TRBV6-1 with TRBJ1-1, with TRBD1 matching 7 bases. CDR3 length equals 12 residues. Germline V gene sequence: CDR1 MNHNS, CDR2 SASEGT. V dropped 9 bases and J dropped 1; count of bases not matched to a gene: 2. CDR3 region: CASWTGNTEAFF. CDR3 nucleotide sequence: TGTGCCAGTTGGACAGGGAACACTGAAGCTTTCTTT.